Each of the 14 T cell receptor beta chains below was sequenced from the same sample in a study of cytomegalovirus exposure and HLA in healthy donors. PCR employed 60 Vbeta and 13 Jbeta primers. Using immunoSEQ multiplex PCR, the repertoire was profiled, and TCRdb retains in-frame clones only, with some absent. The sample holds fewer than 95,000 clones, roughly 79% seen once. Sequencing was carried out using PBMCs. These receptors were obtained from a man aged 25-45 years in good health and CMV-seronegative.

This clone was counted once. The chain employs TRBV27 and TRBJ1-2, with a weak D call TRBD1 (6 bases). The V end was cut by 0 bases, the J end by 8 bases, with 13 bases between. The CDR3 contains 14 residues. Germline V CDR1 and CDR2: MNHEY, SMNVEV (reference sequence). The CDR3 DNA reads TGTGCCAGCAGTTTATCGCCCGGGACAACCGGCTACACCTTC. Protein sequence: CASSLSPGTTGYTF.

V gene TRBV15 combines with J gene TRBJ1-5, with D perhaps matching TRBD1 (6 bases). Trimming took 4 bases from V and 5 from J, leaving 15 bases between them. The V gene's germline CDR1 is LNHNV and CDR2 YYDKDF (reference sequence). The CDR3 is 15 amino acids. The CDR3 DNA follows: TGTGCCACCAGCACCAGTACAGGGTGGCATCAGCCCCAGCATTTT. This sequence encodes CATSTSTGWHQPQHF.

J is TRBJ2-2 and V is TRBV7-2, with a weak D call TRBD1 (5 bases). Germline V gives CDR1 SGHTA, CDR2 FQGNSA. Trimming cost V 0 bases and J 0 bases, with 11 bases left between them. The CDR3 contains 17 residues. The CDR3 DNA reads as TGTGCCAGCAGCTTAGCACCTCAGGGTACGAACACCGGGGAGCTGTTTTTT. As protein: CASSLAPQGTNTGELFF. Drawing the rest from reference TRBV7-2 and TRBJ2-2, the complete variable domain is GAGVSQSPSNKVTEKGKDVELRCDPISGHTALYWYRQSLGQGLEFLIYFQGNSAPDKSGLPSDRFSAERTGGSVSTLTIQRTQQEDSAVYLCASSLAPQGTNTGELFFGEGSRLTVL.

V gene TRBV5-1 combines with J gene TRBJ1-6, with 9 nucleotides matching TRBD1. The CDR3 runs to 15 residues. Germline CDR1 reads SGHRS; CDR2 reads YFSETQ. V lost 4 bases, J lost 5 bases, and 4 bases stayed unmatched. The CDR3 bases are TGCGCCAGCAGCCAACAGGGGGCGCATAATTCACCCCTCCACTTT. Its translation: CASSQQGAHNSPLHF.

CDR3 in amino acids: CASRATGTGSGNTIYF. The CDR3 coding sequence is TGTGCCAGCAGGGCTACCGGGACAGGCTCTGGAAACACCATATATTTT. The J gene is TRBJ1-3, the V gene TRBV28; 8 nucleotides line up with TRBD1. The CDR3 is 16 residues long. Germline V lookup: CDR1 MDHEN, CDR2 SYDVKM. The V and J ends lost 6 bases and 0 bases, in that order; junction bases with no gene match: 7.

The rearrangement uses TRBV28 and TRBJ1-2; 7 bases fit TRBD1. Trimming took 6 bases from V and 5 from J; bases not matched to a gene: 9. In germline, CDR1 is MDHEN, CDR2 SYDVKM. CDR3 size: 14 residues. The CDR3 region is CASRVTGPPYGYTF. CDR3 in DNA: TGTGCCAGCAGGGTGACAGGGCCCCCTTATGGCTACACCTTC.

V is TRBV14 and J is TRBJ2-1; 10 bases align to TRBD2. Germline loops: CDR1 SGHDN, CDR2 FVKESK. V lost 1 base and J lost 9; bases outside the gene matches: 3. The CDR3 spans 14 residues. The DNA for the CDR3 is TGTGCCAGCAGCCAAGCGGGACTAGCGCTTGAGCAGTTCTTC. It codes for CASSQAGLALEQFF.

This clone was seen a handful of times. The V and J genes are TRBV15 and TRBJ1-4; weak D call: TRBD1 (6 bases). From germline, CDR1 is LNHNV and CDR2 YYDKDF (reference sequence). The V and J ends lost 4 bases and 8 bases respectively, with 11 bases between them. This CDR3 spans 13 amino acids. The CDR3 sequence is CATSTRTVEKLFF. CDR3 bases: TGTGCCACCAGCACCAGGACAGTCGAAAAACTGTTTTTT. The entire variable domain, with the rest obtained from reference TRBV15 and TRBJ1-4, is as follows: DAMVIQNPRYQVTQFGKPVTLSCSQTLNHNVMYWYQQKSSQAPKLLFHYYDKDFNNEADTPDNFQSRRPNTSFCFLDIRSPGLGDTAMYLCATSTRTVEKLFFGSGTQLSVL.

This chain joins TRBV14 and TRBJ1-2; TRBD1 agrees at 8 bases. The CDR3 extends over 12 amino acids. Germline loops: CDR1 SGHDN, CDR2 FVKESK. The V segment lost 8 bases and the J segment 4 bases; nucleotides outside the gene matches: 3. Here the CDR3 DNA reads TGTGCCAGCGGAACAGGGGGCTATGGCTACACCTTC. Translating gives CASGTGGYGYTF.

This clone was counted only a few times. The chain carries TRBV5-1 and TRBJ1-1; TRBD1 agrees at 7 bases. Germline V gives CDR1 SGHRS, CDR2 YFSETQ. V trimming: 0 bases; J trimming: 4 bases; junction bases outside the gene matches: 9. The CDR3 covers 16 residues. For the CDR3, the DNA is TGCGCCAGCAGCTTGGGACCGACAGGGTTGGGCACTGAAGCTTTCTTT. Translated, it gives CASSLGPTGLGTEAFF.

In this sample, this clone turned up a few times. The CDR3, as DNA: TGCGCCAGCAGCTTATCGGGGAGGAGGAACACTGAAGCTTTCTTT. Protein product: CASSLSGRRNTEAFF. The chain uses TRBV5-1 and TRBJ1-1; D ambiguous. Trimming took 2 bases from V and 1 from J, leaving 12 bases between them. Germline values: CDR1 SGHRS, CDR2 YFSETQ. The CDR3 loop spans 15 amino acids. Based on the CDR3 plus reference TRBV5-1 and TRBJ1-1, the full variable domain is KAGVTQTPRYLIKTRGQQVTLSCSPISGHRSVSWYQQTPGQGLQFLFEYFSETQRNKGNFPGRFSGRQFSNSRSEMNVSTLELGDSALYLCASSLSGRRNTEAFFGQGTRLTVV.

This chain joins TRBV7-2 and TRBJ2-3, with 8 bases that match TRBD2. V shed 6 bases and J 0 bases; nucleotides not matched to a gene: 2. CDR1 and CDR2 (germline): SGHTA, FQGNSA. There are 14 residues in the CDR3. The CDR3, as DNA: TGTGCCAGCAGGCGGGGGGTCAGCACAGATACGCAGTATTTT. This gives the protein CASRRGVSTDTQYF. Variable domain in full (rest from reference TRBV7-2 and TRBJ2-3): GAGVSQSPSNKVTEKGKDVELRCDPISGHTALYWYRQSLGQGLEFLIYFQGNSAPDKSGLPSDRFSAERTGGSVSTLTIQRTQQEDSAVYLCASRRGVSTDTQYFGPGTRLTVL.

V and J are TRBV29-1 and TRBJ2-3; weak D call: TRBD1 (5 bases). Germline-derived CDR1 and CDR2 are SQVTM and ANQGSEA. V was clipped by 5 bases and J by 1 base, with 13 bases between them. This CDR3 spans 14 amino acids. The CDR3 protein is CSVSTVSGTDTQYF. DNA for the CDR3: TGCAGCGTTTCGACAGTTAGTGGCACAGATACGCAGTATTTT.

The rearrangement uses TRBV19 and TRBJ1-2; 7 bases fit TRBD1. Trimming at V came to 6 bases and at J to 4 bases, leaving 8 bases not matched to a gene. Germline CDR1 is LNHDA and CDR2 is SQIVND (reference sequence). This CDR3 spans 14 amino acids. CDR3 in amino acids: CASRESRDSYGYTF. The DNA of the CDR3 is TGTGCCAGTAGGGAGTCCCGGGACAGCTATGGCTACACCTTC. Combining the CDR3 with reference TRBV19 and TRBJ1-2 gives the whole variable domain DGGITQSPKYLFRKEGQNVTLSCEQNLNHDAMYWYRQDPGQGLRLIYYSQIVNDFQKGDIAEGYSVSREKKESFPLTVTSAQKNPTAFYLCASRESRDSYGYTFGSGTRLTVV.